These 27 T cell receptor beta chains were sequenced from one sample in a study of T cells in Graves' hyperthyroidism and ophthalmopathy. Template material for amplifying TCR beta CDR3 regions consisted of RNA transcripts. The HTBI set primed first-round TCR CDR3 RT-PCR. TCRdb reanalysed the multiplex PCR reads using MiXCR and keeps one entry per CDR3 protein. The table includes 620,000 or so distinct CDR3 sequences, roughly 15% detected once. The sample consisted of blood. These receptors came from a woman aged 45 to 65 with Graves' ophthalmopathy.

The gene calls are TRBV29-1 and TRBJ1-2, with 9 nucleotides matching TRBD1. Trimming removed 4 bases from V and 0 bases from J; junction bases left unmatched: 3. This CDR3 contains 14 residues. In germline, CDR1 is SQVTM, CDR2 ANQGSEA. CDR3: CSVVRQGANYGYTF. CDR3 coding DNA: TGCAGCGTTGTTAGACAGGGGGCTAACTATGGCTACACCTTC.

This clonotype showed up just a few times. CDR3 sequence (DNA): TGTGCCAGCAGTGAAGGCCTAGCGGGAGGGGGAAATGAGCAGTTCTTC. Its translation: CASSEGLAGGGNEQFF. The chain employs TRBV6-1 and TRBJ2-1, with 12 bases fitting TRBD2. Germline CDR1 MNHNS, CDR2 SASEGT. The CDR3 runs 16 residues. The junction had 5 bases not matched to a gene; V was cut back by 1 base and J by 7 bases.

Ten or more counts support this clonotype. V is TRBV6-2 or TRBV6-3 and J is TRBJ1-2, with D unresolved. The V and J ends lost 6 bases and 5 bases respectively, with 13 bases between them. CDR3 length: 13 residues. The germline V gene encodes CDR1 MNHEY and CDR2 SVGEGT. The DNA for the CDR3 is TGTGCCAGCAGGCCGACTGGCCAGTATGGCTACACCTTC. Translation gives CASRPTGQYGYTF.

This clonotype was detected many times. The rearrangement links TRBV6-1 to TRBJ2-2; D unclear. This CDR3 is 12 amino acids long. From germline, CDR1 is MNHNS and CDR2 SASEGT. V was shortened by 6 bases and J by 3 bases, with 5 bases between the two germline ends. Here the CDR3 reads CASRPYTGELFF. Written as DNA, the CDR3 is TGTGCCAGCAGACCCTACACCGGGGAGCTGTTTTTT.

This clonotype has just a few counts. The CDR3 DNA sequence: TGTGCCAGTAGTATGGGTAGCGTGGACACCGGGGAGCTGTTTTTT. This encodes CASSMGSVDTGELFF. The V call is TRBV19, the J call TRBJ2-2; TRBD2 might be the D (5 bases). The CDR3 covers 15 residues. Germline V gene sequence: CDR1 LNHDA, CDR2 SQIVND (reference sequence). The ends were cut back, 3 bases at V and 3 bases at J, with 11 bases in the middle.

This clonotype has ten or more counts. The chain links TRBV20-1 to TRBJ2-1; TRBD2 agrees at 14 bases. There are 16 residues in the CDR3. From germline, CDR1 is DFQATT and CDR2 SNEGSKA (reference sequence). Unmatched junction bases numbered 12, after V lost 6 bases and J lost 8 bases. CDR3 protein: CSARSPTSGRADEQFF. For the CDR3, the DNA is TGCAGTGCCAGATCACCGACTAGCGGGAGGGCGGATGAGCAGTTCTTC.

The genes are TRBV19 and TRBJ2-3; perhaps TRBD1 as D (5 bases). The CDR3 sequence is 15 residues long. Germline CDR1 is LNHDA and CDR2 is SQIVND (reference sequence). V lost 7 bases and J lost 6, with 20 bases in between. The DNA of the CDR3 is TGTGCCAGTACCAACAGGAGTTTCTTATGGGATACGCAGTATTTT. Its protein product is CASTNRSFLWDTQYF.

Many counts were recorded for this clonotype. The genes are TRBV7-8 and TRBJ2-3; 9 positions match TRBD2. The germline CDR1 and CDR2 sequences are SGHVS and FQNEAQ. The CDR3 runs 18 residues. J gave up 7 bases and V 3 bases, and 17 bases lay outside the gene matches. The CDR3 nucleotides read TGTGCCAGCAGCTTTCGGGTGCTAGCGGGAAACCCATTAAATACGCAGTATTTT. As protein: CASSFRVLAGNPLNTQYF.

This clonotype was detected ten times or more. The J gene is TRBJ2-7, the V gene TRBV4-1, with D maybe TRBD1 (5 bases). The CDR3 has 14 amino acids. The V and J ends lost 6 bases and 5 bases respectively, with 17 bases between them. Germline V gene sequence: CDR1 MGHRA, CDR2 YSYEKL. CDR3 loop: CASSLQASRDEQYF. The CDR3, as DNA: TGCGCCAGCAGTCTGCAGGCCTCCAGGGACGAGCAGTACTTC.

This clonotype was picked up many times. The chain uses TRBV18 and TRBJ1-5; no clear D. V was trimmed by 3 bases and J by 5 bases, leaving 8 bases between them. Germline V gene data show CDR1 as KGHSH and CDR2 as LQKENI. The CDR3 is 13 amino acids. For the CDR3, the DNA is TGTGCCAGCTCACCGAAACCGGATCAGCCCCAGCATTTT. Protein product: CASSPKPDQPQHF.

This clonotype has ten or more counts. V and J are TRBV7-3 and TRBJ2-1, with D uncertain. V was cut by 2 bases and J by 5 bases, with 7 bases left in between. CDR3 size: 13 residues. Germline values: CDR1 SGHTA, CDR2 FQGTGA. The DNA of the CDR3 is TGTGCCAGCAGCTTACTGGGCGACAATGAGCAGTTCTTC. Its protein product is CASSLLGDNEQFF.

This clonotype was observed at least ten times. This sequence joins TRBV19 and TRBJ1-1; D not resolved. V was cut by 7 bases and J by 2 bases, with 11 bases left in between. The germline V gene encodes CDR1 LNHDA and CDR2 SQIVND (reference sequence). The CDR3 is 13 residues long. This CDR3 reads CASKRHSNTEAFF. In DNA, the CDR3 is TGTGCCAGTAAGAGGCACTCCAACACTGAAGCTTTCTTT.

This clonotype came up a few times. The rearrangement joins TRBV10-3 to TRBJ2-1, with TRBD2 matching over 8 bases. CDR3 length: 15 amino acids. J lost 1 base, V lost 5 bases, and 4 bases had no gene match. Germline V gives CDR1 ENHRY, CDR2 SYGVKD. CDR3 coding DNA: TGTGCCATCAGTATAGCGGGACTTTCCTACAATGAGCAGTTCTTC. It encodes CAISIAGLSYNEQFF.

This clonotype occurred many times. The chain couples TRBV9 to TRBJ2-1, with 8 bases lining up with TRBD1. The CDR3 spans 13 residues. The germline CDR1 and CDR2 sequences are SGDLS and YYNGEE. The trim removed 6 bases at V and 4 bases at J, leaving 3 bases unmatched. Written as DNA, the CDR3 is TGTGCCAGCACGGGACAGGATTACAATGAGCAGTTCTTC. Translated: CASTGQDYNEQFF. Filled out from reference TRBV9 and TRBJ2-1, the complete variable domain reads DSGVTQTPKHLITATGQRVTLRCSPRSGDLSVYWYQQSLDQGLQFLIQYYNGEERAKGNILERFSAQQFPDLHSELNLSSLELGDSALYFCASTGQDYNEQFFGPGTRLTVL.

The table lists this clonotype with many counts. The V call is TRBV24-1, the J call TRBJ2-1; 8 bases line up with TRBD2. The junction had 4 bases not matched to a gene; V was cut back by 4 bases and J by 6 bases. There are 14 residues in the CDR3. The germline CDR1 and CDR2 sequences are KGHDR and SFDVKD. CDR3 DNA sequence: TGTGCCACCAGTGAGTCTAGCGGGCTCAATGAGCAGTTCTTC. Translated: CATSESSGLNEQFF.

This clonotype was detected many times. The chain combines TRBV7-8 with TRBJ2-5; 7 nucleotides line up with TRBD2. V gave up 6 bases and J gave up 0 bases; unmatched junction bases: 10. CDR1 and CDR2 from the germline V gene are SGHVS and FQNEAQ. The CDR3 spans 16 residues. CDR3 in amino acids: CASSWTTSAYQETQYF. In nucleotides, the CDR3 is TGTGCCAGCAGTTGGACCACTAGCGCCTACCAAGAGACCCAGTACTTC.

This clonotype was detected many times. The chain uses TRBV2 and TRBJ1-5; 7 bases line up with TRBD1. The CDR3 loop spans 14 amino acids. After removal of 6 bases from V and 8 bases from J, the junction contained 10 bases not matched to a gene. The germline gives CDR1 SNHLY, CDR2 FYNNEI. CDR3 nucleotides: TGTGCCAGCAGGGTTGGAGGGGGCCCGGAGCCCCAGCATTTT. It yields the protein CASRVGGGPEPQHF.

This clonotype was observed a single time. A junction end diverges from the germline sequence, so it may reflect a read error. CDR3 sequence: CASSQDALYEQYF. Here the CDR3 DNA reads TGCGCCAGCAGCCAAGATGCACTCTACGAGCAGTACTTC. The chain links TRBV7-2 to TRBJ2-7; D gene unclear. This CDR3 has 13 residues. The germline V gene encodes CDR1 SGHTA and CDR2 FQGNSA.

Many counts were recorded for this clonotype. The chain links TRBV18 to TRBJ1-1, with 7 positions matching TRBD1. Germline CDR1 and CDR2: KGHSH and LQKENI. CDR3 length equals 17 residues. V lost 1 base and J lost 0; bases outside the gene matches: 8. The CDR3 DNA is TGTGCCAGCTCACCACTTCCCCGGACAGGCCTGAACACTGAAGCTTTCTTT. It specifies CASSPLPRTGLNTEAFF.

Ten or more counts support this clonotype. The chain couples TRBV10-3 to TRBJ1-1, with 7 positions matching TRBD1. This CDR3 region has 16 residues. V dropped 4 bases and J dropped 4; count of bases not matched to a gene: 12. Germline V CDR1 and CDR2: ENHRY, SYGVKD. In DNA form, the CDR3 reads TGTGCCATCAGTGTTTCTCCAGGACAGGCGGTCACTGAAGCTTTCTTT. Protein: CAISVSPGQAVTEAFF.

The CDR3, as DNA: TGTGCCAGCGGTACAGGGACCGCGGATGACACTGAAGCTTTCTTT. Its protein product is CASGTGTADDTEAFF. The J gene is TRBJ1-1, the V gene TRBV4-2, with D possibly being TRBD1 (6 bases). Germline-derived CDR1 and CDR2 are LGHNA and YNFKEQ. CDR3 length equals 15 residues. V gave up 8 bases and J gave up 3 bases, with 19 bases separating them.

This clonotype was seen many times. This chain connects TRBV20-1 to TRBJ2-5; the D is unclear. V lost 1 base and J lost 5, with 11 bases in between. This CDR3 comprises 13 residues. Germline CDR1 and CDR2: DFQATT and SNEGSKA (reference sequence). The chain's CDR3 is CSARVNQWETQYF. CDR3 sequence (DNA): TGCAGTGCTAGAGTTAATCAGTGGGAGACCCAGTACTTC.

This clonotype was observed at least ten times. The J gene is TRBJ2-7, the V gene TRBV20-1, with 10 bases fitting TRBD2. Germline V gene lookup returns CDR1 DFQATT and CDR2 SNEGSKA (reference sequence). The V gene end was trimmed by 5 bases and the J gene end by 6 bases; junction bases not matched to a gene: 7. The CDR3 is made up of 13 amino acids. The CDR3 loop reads CSAQPLAGVEQYF. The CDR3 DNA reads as TGCAGTGCTCAGCCGCTAGCGGGAGTCGAGCAGTACTTC.

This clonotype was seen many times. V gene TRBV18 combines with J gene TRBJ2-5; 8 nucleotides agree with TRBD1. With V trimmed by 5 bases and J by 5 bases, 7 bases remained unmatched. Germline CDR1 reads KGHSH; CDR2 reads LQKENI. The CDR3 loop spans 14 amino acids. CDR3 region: CASSATGARETQYF. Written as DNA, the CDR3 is TGTGCCAGCTCAGCGACAGGGGCGCGGGAGACCCAGTACTTC.

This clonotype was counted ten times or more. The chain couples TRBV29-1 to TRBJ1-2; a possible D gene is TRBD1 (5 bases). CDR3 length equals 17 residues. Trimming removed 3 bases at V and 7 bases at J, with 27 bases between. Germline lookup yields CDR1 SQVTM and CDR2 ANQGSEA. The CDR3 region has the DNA TGCAGCGTTGAGCTCGGGGGGAGAGAAGGTTTGTTTGCTGGCTACACCTTC. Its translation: CSVELGGREGLFAGYTF. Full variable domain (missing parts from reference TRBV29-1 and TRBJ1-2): SAVISQKPSRDICQRGTSLTIQCQVDSQVTMMFWYRQQPGQSLTLIATANQGSEATYESGFVIDKFPISRPNLTFSTLTVSNMSPEDSSIYLCSVELGGREGLFAGYTFGSGTRLTVV.

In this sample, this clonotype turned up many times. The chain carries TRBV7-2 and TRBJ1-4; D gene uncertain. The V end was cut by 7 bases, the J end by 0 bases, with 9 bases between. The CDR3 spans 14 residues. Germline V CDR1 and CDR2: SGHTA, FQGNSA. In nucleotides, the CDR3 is TGTGCCAGCACCGAATTGGCAACTAATGAAAAACTGTTTTTT. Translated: CASTELATNEKLFF.

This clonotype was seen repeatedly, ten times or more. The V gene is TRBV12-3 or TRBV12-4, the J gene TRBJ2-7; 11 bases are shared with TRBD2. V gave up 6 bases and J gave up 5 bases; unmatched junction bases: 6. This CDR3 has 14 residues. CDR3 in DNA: TGTGCCAGCAGCTCAACTAGCGGGAGCGACGAGCAGTACTTC. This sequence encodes CASSSTSGSDEQYF.